Described below is a single TCR beta chain sequence and its context. The data belong to a study of OX40 agonist ivuxolimab in advanced cancers. Overall study: Clinicians treated patients with ivuxolimab, an agonistic anti-OX40 (CD134) antibody.

The CDR3 has 15 amino acids. The V and J ends lost 5 bases and 1 base, in that order; junction bases with no gene match: 5. Germline V lookup: CDR1 SEHNR, CDR2 FQNEAQ (reference sequence). Sequencing was performed with immunoSEQ multiplex PCR; in TCRdb, only in-frame clones are kept and a portion is missing. The table records tens of thousands of clones, around 94% of them present only once. V and J are TRBV7-9 and TRBJ1-1; the match to TRBD1 covers 9 bases. The receptor's source is an adult with an advanced solid tumor such as melanoma, head and neck, liver or kidney cancer. The specimen was CD4+ or CD8+ T cells sorted from blood, collected in a trial of the OX40 agonist ivuxolimab. The CDR3 DNA is TGTGCCAGCAGCGGACAGGGGCCCCCGAACACTGAAGCTTTCTTT. It yields the protein CASSGQGPPNTEAFF.